This passage covers 28 T cell receptor beta chains from one sample sequenced in a study of monozygotic twins with inflammatory bowel disease. Reanalyzing the 5' RACE reads, TCRdb keeps one entry per CDR3 protein, without DNA. Its table lists about 160,000 distinct CDR3 sequences. Source material: blood. The receptors come from a human donor with ulcerative colitis or Crohn's disease, or a healthy co-twin of an affected twin (not recorded which).

V gene TRBV9 combines with J gene TRBJ2-7; the TCRdb D gene call, TRBD2, has no DNA to confirm it. CDR1 SGDLS and CDR2 YYNGEE come from the germline V gene. The CDR3 has 13 residues. This CDR3 reads CASSKGPSYEQYF. Variable domain in full (rest from reference TRBV9 and TRBJ2-7): DSGVTQTPKHLITATGQRVTLRCSPRSGDLSVYWYQQSLDQGLQFLIQYYNGEERAKGNILERFSAQQFPDLHSELNLSSLELGDSALYFCASSKGPSYEQYFGPGTRLTVT.

V gene TRBV5-1 combines with J gene TRBJ2-1. The CDR3 has 13 residues. Germline values: CDR1 SGHRS, CDR2 YFSETQ. CDR3 amino acids: CASSLEEYNEQFF. The full variable domain, rest sourced from reference TRBV5-1 and TRBJ2-1, is KAGVTQTPRYLIKTRGQQVTLSCSPISGHRSVSWYQQTPGQGLQFLFEYFSETQRNKGNFPGRFSGRQFSNSRSEMNVSTLELGDSALYLCASSLEEYNEQFFGPGTRLTVL.

The chain carries TRBV12-3 or TRBV12-4 and TRBJ2-5; checking the TCRdb D call of TRBD2 is not possible without DNA. This CDR3 is 14 amino acids long. CDR3 amino acids: CASSLGENQETQYF.

V and J are TRBV6-2 or TRBV6-3 and TRBJ2-1; without DNA, the TCRdb call of TRBD2 cannot be checked. This CDR3 contains 13 residues. Germline V gene sequence: CDR1 MNHEY, CDR2 SVGEGT. The CDR3 region is CASKASGYNEQFF.

This chain connects TRBV14 to TRBJ2-2; as DNA is missing, the TRBD1 call by TCRdb cannot be tested. The CDR3 loop spans 16 amino acids. Germline V gene lookup returns CDR1 SGHDN and CDR2 FVKESK. The CDR3 here is CASSQVGRGAFGELFF.

CDR3 residues: CASSIGTGHEETQYF. The V gene is TRBV3-1, the J gene TRBJ2-5; TCRdb names TRBD1, which stays unverified in the absence of DNA. There are 15 residues in the CDR3. Germline V gene lookup returns CDR1 LGHDT and CDR2 YNNKEL (reference sequence).

The J gene is TRBJ2-1, the V gene TRBV20-1; TCRdb's assignment of TRBD2 cannot be checked, as there is no DNA. The CDR3 loop spans 14 amino acids. Germline CDR1 reads DFQATT; CDR2 reads SNEGSKA (reference sequence). This chain's CDR3 is CSAKRASGHTEQFF.

The CDR3 sequence is CASCYFAGRSDTQYF. The V gene is TRBV6-5, the J gene TRBJ2-3; checking the TCRdb D call of TRBD2 is not possible without DNA. The CDR3 has 15 amino acids. Per germline, CDR1 MNHEY and CDR2 SVGAGI.

J is TRBJ2-3 and V is TRBV7-8; with no DNA, the TCRdb D assignment of TRBD2 cannot be verified. Germline V gene lookup returns CDR1 SGHVS and CDR2 FQNEAQ. The CDR3 contains 15 residues. The CDR3 sequence: CASASSSGWADTQYF.

The chain uses TRBV28 and TRBJ2-7; TCRdb calls TRBD1, which cannot be checked without DNA. This CDR3 contains 15 residues. Germline loops: CDR1 MDHEN, CDR2 SYDVKM. The CDR3 sequence: CASSSFGTLLDEQYF.

The CDR3 protein is CASSPSPVANVLTF. The V gene is TRBV18, the J gene TRBJ2-6; no DNA is available, so the TRBD1 call from TCRdb remains unchecked. CDR1 is KGHSH and CDR2 is LQKENI in the germline V gene. This CDR3 spans 14 amino acids.

This chain uses TRBV12-3 or TRBV12-4 with TRBJ1-1; checking the TCRdb D call of TRBD1 is not possible without DNA. The CDR3 spans 13 residues. This CDR3 reads CASIWGAGTEAFF.

The gene calls are TRBV4-2 and TRBJ1-1; TCRdb designates TRBD1, a call that cannot be tested without DNA. CDR1 and CDR2 from the germline V gene are LGHNA and YNFKEQ. This CDR3 has 14 amino acids. The CDR3 spells CASSQLQGGTEAFF.

The chain couples TRBV5-1 to TRBJ2-1; TCRdb gives TRBD2 as the D gene, but with no DNA this cannot be confirmed. The length of the CDR3 is 15 residues. Looked up from germline, CDR1 is SGHRS and CDR2 is YFSETQ. CDR3 residues: CASSSGAVSYNEQFF. The full variable domain, with the rest looked up from reference TRBV5-1 and TRBJ2-1, is KAGVTQTPRYLIKTRGQQVTLSCSPISGHRSVSWYQQTPGQGLQFLFEYFSETQRNKGNFPGRFSGRQFSNSRSEMNVSTLELGDSALYLCASSSGAVSYNEQFFGPGTRLTVL.

The CDR3: CASSPPGQGSYEQYF. V usage is TRBV18 and J usage is TRBJ2-7; TCRdb returns TRBD1, unconfirmable since there is no DNA. CDR3 length: 15 amino acids. The germline CDR1 and CDR2 sequences are KGHSH and LQKENI.

The rearrangement uses TRBV29-1 and TRBJ1-4. This CDR3 contains 13 residues. Germline V gene lookup returns CDR1 SQVTM and CDR2 ANQGSEA. This chain's CDR3 is CSVGRGTNEKLFF.

The chain links TRBV7-3 to TRBJ2-2. Germline lookup yields CDR1 SGHTA and CDR2 FQGTGA. The CDR3 length is 13 residues. The CDR3 loop reads CASSLDWNGELFF.

The chain links TRBV5-1 to TRBJ1-1. CDR3 size: 14 residues. CDR1 and CDR2 from the germline V gene are SGHRS and YFSETQ. CDR3 protein: CASSEGRENTEAFF. The variable domain in full, with the rest retrieved from reference TRBV5-1 and TRBJ1-1, is KAGVTQTPRYLIKTRGQQVTLSCSPISGHRSVSWYQQTPGQGLQFLFEYFSETQRNKGNFPGRFSGRQFSNSRSEMNVSTLELGDSALYLCASSEGRENTEAFFGQGTRLTVV.

The chain employs TRBV7-2 and TRBJ1-2; TCRdb lists TRBD1, though no DNA is available to test this call. This CDR3 has 17 amino acids. Germline assignment: CDR1 SGHTA and CDR2 FQGNSA. The CDR3 here is CASSSFLNRDRGQGYTF.

The chain employs TRBV12-3 or TRBV12-4 and TRBJ1-2; TCRdb's assignment of TRBD1 cannot be checked, as there is no DNA. This CDR3 has 20 residues. The CDR3 spells CASGLVPGQGSVIIRYGYTF.

The V gene is TRBV7-3, the J gene TRBJ1-1; the D gene TCRdb calls, TRBD1, cannot be checked with no DNA. In germline, CDR1 is SGHTA, CDR2 FQGTGA. CDR3 size: 16 residues. CDR3 amino acids: CASSPGQGGADTEAFF.

The chain couples TRBV6-1 to TRBJ2-7; the TRBD2 assignment by TCRdb is unverifiable without DNA. This CDR3 is 13 amino acids long. The germline gives CDR1 MNHNS, CDR2 SASEGT. This CDR3 reads CASLQGGNYEQYF.

This chain joins TRBV15 and TRBJ2-6; TCRdb designates TRBD2, a call that cannot be tested without DNA. The CDR3 has 20 amino acids. Germline lookup yields CDR1 LNHNV and CDR2 YYDKDF (reference sequence). The CDR3 spells CATSRDEVAGGYPGANVLTF.

This sequence joins TRBV7-2 and TRBJ2-2; as DNA is missing, the TRBD1 call by TCRdb cannot be tested. In germline, CDR1 is SGHTA, CDR2 FQGNSA. The CDR3 runs 14 residues. The CDR3 spells CASTGQGGAGELFF.

This chain joins TRBV20-1 and TRBJ2-7; TCRdb's D call, TRBD2, is unchecked because there is no DNA. Germline V gives CDR1 DFQATT, CDR2 SNEGSKA (reference sequence). There are 14 residues in the CDR3. CDR3 region: CSAHPASGGSEQYF.

The chain combines TRBV29-1 with TRBJ2-3; TCRdb's D call, TRBD1, is unchecked because there is no DNA. This CDR3 comprises 14 residues. CDR1 SQVTM and CDR2 ANQGSEA come from the germline V gene. CDR3 sequence reads: CSVTYRGLRDTQYF.

V usage is TRBV27 and J usage is TRBJ2-2; TCRdb lists TRBD1, though no DNA is available to test this call. The CDR3 runs to 16 residues. Germline CDR1 MNHEY, CDR2 SMNVEV (reference sequence). CDR3 amino acids: CASSASTGVHTGELFF.

The CDR3 sequence: CASSPAARHTF. J is TRBJ1-2 and V is TRBV5-8. CDR3 length equals 11 residues. Germline V gene data show CDR1 as SGHTS and CDR2 as YDEGEE.